Following are 26 T cell receptor beta chains from one sample sequenced in a study of T cell responses to AZD1222 COVID-19 vaccine. TCRdb's table, derived via immunoSEQ multiplex PCR, lists solely in-frame clones and lacks some. Found here are about 170,000 clones, roughly nine tenths of them singletons; the top ten hold roughly 1.6%. Sequences were derived from peripheral blood, sampled on day 0 of AZD1222 vaccination. These receptors originate from an adult in good health.

The chain has TRBV5-1 and TRBJ1-1; 8 bases agree with TRBD1. CDR3 length equals 17 residues. Losses at the gene ends were 4 bases for V and 1 base for J; bases not matched to a gene: 12. Germline values: CDR1 SGHRS, CDR2 YFSETQ. The CDR3 reads CASSTRQGRSGNTEAFF. The CDR3 nucleotides are TGCGCCAGCAGCACCCGACAGGGGCGATCAGGGAACACTGAAGCTTTCTTT.

This clone has just one count. The V call is TRBV9, the J call TRBJ1-2; tentatively, D is TRBD1 (5 bases). The V end lost 4 bases, the J end lost 6 bases, and 22 bases lay between the germline ends. This CDR3 has 16 amino acids. CDR1 and CDR2 from the germline V gene are SGDLS and YYNGEE. In nucleotides, the CDR3 is TGTGCCAGCAGCCCGCGATACGCCGGGACCGCGGATGGCTACACCTTC. This encodes CASSPRYAGTADGYTF.

The V call is TRBV19, the J call TRBJ2-1; 8 bases line up with TRBD2. The CDR3 totals 15 residues. J lost 0 bases, V lost 7 bases, and 5 bases had no gene match. Germline CDR1 reads LNHDA; CDR2 reads SQIVND (reference sequence). CDR3 region: CASTPGGSSYNEQFF. The CDR3 bases are TGTGCCAGTACCCCGGGGGGGAGCTCCTACAATGAGCAGTTCTTC.

The chain recombines TRBV21-1 with TRBJ2-5; TRBD1, the D gene given by the table, was not confirmed from the DNA. TRBV21-1 is termed a pseudogene. This CDR3 contains 16 residues. CDR3 DNA: TGTGCCAGCAGACCATACGGGACAGGGTTTGCAGAGACCCAGTACTTC. Residues: CASRPYGTGFAETQYF.

This clone was detected only a few times. The genes are TRBV19 and TRBJ1-2; no clear D. V was pared by 4 bases and J by 8 bases, with 20 bases between. The length of the CDR3 is 15 residues. Germline V gives CDR1 LNHDA, CDR2 SQIVND (reference sequence). Here the CDR3 DNA reads TGTGCCAGTAGTACCCAAGGCGGGGATATGCGGGGCTACACCTTC. As protein: CASSTQGGDMRGYTF.

The gene calls are TRBV19 and TRBJ1-5, with D unclear. The CDR3 has 15 residues. V was trimmed by 5 bases and J by 9 bases, leaving 20 bases between them. Germline V gene lookup returns CDR1 LNHDA and CDR2 SQIVND (reference sequence). Here the CDR3 reads CASSSDRAGATPQHF. CDR3 nucleotide sequence: TGTGCCAGTAGTTCAGATAGGGCTGGAGCGACGCCCCAGCATTTT.

The chain recombines TRBV7-3 with TRBJ1-4; TRBD1 might be the D (6 bases). Germline CDR1 SGHTA, CDR2 FQGTGA. This CDR3 contains 13 residues. Trimming took off 3 bases at V and 7 bases at J, with 9 bases between the two ends. CDR3 sequence: CASSLGGSEKLFF. Here the CDR3 DNA reads TGTGCCAGCAGCTTGGGGGGCAGTGAAAAACTGTTTTTT.

The rearrangement joins TRBV11-3 to TRBJ2-3, with D unclear. V was clipped by 4 bases and J by 5 bases, with 13 bases between them. CDR1 is SGHNT and CDR2 is YENEEA in the germline V gene. CDR3 length equals 14 residues. The CDR3 region has the DNA TGTGCCAGCAGCTCCCAGTGGGGTGGAGATACGCAGTATTTT. Translation: CASSSQWGGDTQYF.

The chain employs TRBV9 and TRBJ2-5; TRBD1 aligns across 7 bases. Germline CDR1 is SGDLS and CDR2 is YYNGEE. With 5 bases clipped from V and 7 bases from J, the junction kept 17 bases outside the gene matches. The CDR3 sequence is 16 residues long. CDR3 sequence reads: CASSFREGASSGTQYF. DNA for the CDR3: TGTGCCAGCAGTTTTCGAGAGGGGGCCTCCTCAGGGACCCAGTACTTC.

The chain joins TRBV27 to TRBJ1-1; D remains unclear. V dropped 6 bases and J dropped 7 bases, with 18 bases sitting between them. Germline assignment: CDR1 MNHEY and CDR2 SMNVEV (reference sequence). The CDR3 runs to 14 residues. The CDR3 bases are TGTGCCAGCAGCCCCGGGGAGGTGGCACTTGAAGCTTTCTTT. It translates to CASSPGEVALEAFF.

The chain joins TRBV6-5 to TRBJ1-6, with unresolved D. Germline CDR1 MNHEY, CDR2 SVGAGI. The CDR3 loop spans 14 amino acids. V was cut by 5 bases and J by 10 bases, with 15 bases left in between. The CDR3 bases are TGTGCCAGCAGTCCGTGGGAGATGGACTCACCCCTCCACTTT. This translates into CASSPWEMDSPLHF.

The chain links TRBV28 to TRBJ1-5; 7 bases are a match to TRBD1. J lost 0 bases, V lost 6 bases, and 8 bases had no gene match. Looked up from germline, CDR1 is MDHEN and CDR2 is SYDVKM. This CDR3 has 16 amino acids. The CDR3: CASRRDSRYSNQPQHF. CDR3 nucleotide sequence: TGTGCCAGCAGACGGGACAGCCGGTATAGCAATCAGCCCCAGCATTTT.

The V call is TRBV19, the J call TRBJ1-2; 7 positions agree with TRBD1. Germline V CDR1 and CDR2: LNHDA, SQIVND (reference sequence). V shed 3 bases, J shed 2 bases, and the junction held 3 bases outside the gene matches. CDR3 length: 14 residues. This chain's CDR3 is CASSISTGNYGYTF. Written as DNA, the CDR3 is TGTGCCAGTAGTATCTCGACAGGGAACTATGGCTACACCTTC.

V is TRBV30 and J is TRBJ1-5; 7 nucleotides match TRBD1. The CDR3 loop spans 16 amino acids. The germline gives CDR1 GTSNPN, CDR2 SVGIG (reference sequence). The J segment lost 1 base and the V segment lost 0 bases, leaving 6 bases of the junction unmatched. The CDR3 sequence: CAWSVMGTESNQPQHF. The DNA of the CDR3 is TGTGCCTGGAGTGTAATGGGGACAGAGAGCAATCAGCCCCAGCATTTT.

V and J are TRBV2 and TRBJ1-4, with D hard to call. CDR1 is SNHLY, CDR2 FYNNEI, per germline. The CDR3 is 11 residues long. The V end lost 4 bases, the J end lost 7 bases, and 4 bases lay between the germline ends. CDR3 bases: TGTGCCAGCAGTGTGGGTGAAAAACTGTTTTTT. It yields the protein CASSVGEKLFF.

The rearrangement uses TRBV30 and TRBJ2-4; D gene ambiguous. Germline V gene data show CDR1 as GTSNPN and CDR2 as SVGIG (reference sequence). Trimming pared 4 bases from V and 0 bases from J, leaving 10 bases between. The CDR3 extends over 14 amino acids. CDR3 residues: CAWIGVIAKNIQYF. CDR3 bases: TGTGCCTGGATTGGTGTGATAGCCAAAAACATTCAGTACTTC.

The chain carries TRBV27 and TRBJ1-2; perhaps TRBD1 as D (5 bases). The V gene's germline CDR1 is MNHEY and CDR2 SMNVEV (reference sequence). The CDR3 is made up of 15 amino acids. Trimming left V 6 bases short and J 4 bases short, with 18 bases between. The CDR3 DNA is TGTGCCAGCAGGGCGCAGGAGGGGTTTAGCTATGGCTACACCTTC. Translated, it gives CASRAQEGFSYGYTF.

This clone was counted only a few times. V and J are TRBV4-2 and TRBJ1-4; 7 bases line up with TRBD1. Germline trimming cut 1 base from V and 8 bases from J; bases unmatched to any gene: 4. The CDR3 has 14 amino acids. Germline CDR1 reads LGHNA; CDR2 reads YNFKEQ. The CDR3 DNA is TGTGCCAGCAGCCAAGGAGGGACAGCAGAAAAACTGTTTTTT. The encoded protein is CASSQGGTAEKLFF.

The chain is built from TRBV9 and TRBJ2-2, with no clear D. The CDR3 loop spans 14 amino acids. Trimming pared 4 bases from V and 7 bases from J, leaving 14 bases between. CDR1 and CDR2 from the germline V gene are SGDLS and YYNGEE. DNA for the CDR3: TGTGCCAGCAGCCAAGAGACGATCGGCGGGGAGCTGTTTTTT. The encoded protein is CASSQETIGGELFF.

The genes are TRBV6-5 and TRBJ1-2; 9 bases are shared with TRBD1. Germline V gene lookup returns CDR1 MNHEY and CDR2 SVGAGI. V shed 6 bases, J shed 4 bases, and the junction held 9 bases outside the gene matches. The CDR3 is 15 residues long. The CDR3 sequence: CASSRTQGASYGYTF. CDR3 nucleotide sequence: TGTGCCAGCAGCCGAACACAGGGGGCGAGCTATGGCTACACCTTC.

This clone showed up just once. The rearrangement uses TRBV7-2 and TRBJ1-6; D might be TRBD1 (6 bases). The CDR3 contains 14 residues. V lost 4 bases to trimming and J lost 4 bases, with 8 bases between them. From germline, CDR1 is SGHTA and CDR2 FQGNSA. The CDR3 loop reads CASSSQGYNSPLHF. The CDR3 region has the DNA TGTGCCAGCAGCTCTCAGGGGTATAATTCACCCCTCCACTTT.

The J gene is TRBJ2-1, the V gene TRBV28, with D uncertain. Trimming left V 7 bases short and J 5 bases short, with 18 bases between. The CDR3 sequence is 15 residues long. Looked up from germline, CDR1 is MDHEN and CDR2 is SYDVKM. The CDR3 DNA reads as TGTGCCAGCACCCCCCTCTTAGGAGATGACAATGAGCAGTTCTTC. Its protein product is CASTPLLGDDNEQFF.

This chain joins TRBV11-2 and TRBJ1-1; D gene uncertain. Germline lookup yields CDR1 SGHAT and CDR2 FQNNGV. The CDR3 sequence is 11 residues long. The V end was cut by 5 bases, the J end by 7 bases, with 8 bases between. In DNA, the CDR3 is TGTGCCAGCAGCCAAAGGTATGAAGCTTTCTTT. This codes for CASSQRYEAFF.

The V and J genes are TRBV14 and TRBJ1-2, with D perhaps TRBD1 (5 bases). Germline values: CDR1 SGHDN, CDR2 FVKESK. The CDR3 is made up of 14 amino acids. Trimming cost V 4 bases and J 3 bases, with 12 bases left between them. The CDR3 sequence: CASSRPGGDYGYTF. The CDR3 region has the DNA TGTGCCAGCAGCCGCCCGGGGGGGGACTATGGCTACACCTTC.

In its sample, this clone was seen once. CDR3: CASNPEGRWGGYTF. The CDR3 DNA reads as TGTGCCAGCAATCCGGAGGGCCGCTGGGGTGGCTACACCTTC. This chain joins TRBV27 and TRBJ1-2; D uncertain. The V and J ends lost 7 bases and 7 bases respectively, with 19 bases between them. Germline V gives CDR1 MNHEY, CDR2 SMNVEV (reference sequence). This CDR3 contains 14 residues.

The chain recombines TRBV7-8 with TRBJ1-2; TRBD1 might be the D (6 bases). The V and J ends lost 1 base and 5 bases respectively, with 14 bases between them. The CDR3 runs 15 residues. Germline loops: CDR1 SGHVS, CDR2 FQNEAQ. CDR3 sequence reads: CASSLGGGGEYGYTF. DNA of the CDR3: TGTGCCAGCAGCTTAGGAGGGGGAGGGGAGTATGGCTACACCTTC.